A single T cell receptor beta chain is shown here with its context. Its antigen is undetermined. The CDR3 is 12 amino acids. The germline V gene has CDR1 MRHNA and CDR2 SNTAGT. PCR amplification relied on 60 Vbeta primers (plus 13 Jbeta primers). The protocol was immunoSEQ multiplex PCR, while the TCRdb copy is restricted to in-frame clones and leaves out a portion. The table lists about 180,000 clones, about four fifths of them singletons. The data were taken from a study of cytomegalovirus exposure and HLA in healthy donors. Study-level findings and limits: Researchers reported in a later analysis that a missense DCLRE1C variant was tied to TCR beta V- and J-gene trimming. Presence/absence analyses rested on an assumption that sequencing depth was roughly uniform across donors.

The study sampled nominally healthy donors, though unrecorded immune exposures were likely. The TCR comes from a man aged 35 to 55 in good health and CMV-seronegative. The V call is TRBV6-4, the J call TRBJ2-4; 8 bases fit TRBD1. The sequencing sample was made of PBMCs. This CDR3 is CPDVYRGATQYF. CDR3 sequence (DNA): TGTCCGGATGTTTACAGGGGGGCAACTCAGTACTTC.